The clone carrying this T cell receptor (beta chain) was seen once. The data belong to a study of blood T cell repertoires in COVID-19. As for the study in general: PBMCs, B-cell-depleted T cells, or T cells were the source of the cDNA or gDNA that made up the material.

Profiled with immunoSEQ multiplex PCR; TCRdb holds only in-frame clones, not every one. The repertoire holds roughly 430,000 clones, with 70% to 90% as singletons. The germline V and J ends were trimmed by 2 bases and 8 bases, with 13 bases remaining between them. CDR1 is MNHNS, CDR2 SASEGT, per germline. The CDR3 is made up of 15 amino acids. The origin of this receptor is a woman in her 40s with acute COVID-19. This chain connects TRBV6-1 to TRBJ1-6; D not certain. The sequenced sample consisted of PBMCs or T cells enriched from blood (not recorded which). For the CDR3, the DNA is TGTGCCAGCAGTGAACCAAACCTACGAGATTCACCCCTCCACTTT. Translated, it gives CASSEPNLRDSPLHF.